This T cell receptor beta chain was found in a study of CD8 T cells in Susac syndrome. After extraction with the RNeasy kit, about 0.5 to 1 ug of the RNA was reverse transcribed using random hexamers. Amplification of TCR beta CDR3 was carried out by immunoSEQ multiplex PCR, which covered 54 Vbeta and 13 Jbeta segments. MiXCR was run by TCRdb on the immunoSEQ multiplex PCR reads, yielding one entry per CDR3 protein. The table has approximately 71,000 distinct CDR3 sequences, 96% seen once. Sequencing input: CD4+ T cells from PBMCs. The source of this sequence is a human donor with multiple sclerosis.

This CDR3 is CSARDLAGGPTQYF. The CDR3 DNA reads TGCAGTGCTAGGGATCTAGCGGGGGGTCCAACCCAGTACTTC. V and J are TRBV20-1 and TRBJ2-5, with 11 bases matching TRBD2. This CDR3 has 14 residues. The germline V gene encodes CDR1 DFQATT and CDR2 SNEGSKA (reference sequence). V trimming: 3 bases; J trimming: 8 bases; junction bases outside the gene matches: 8.